Presented here are 25 T cell receptor beta chains from one specimen sequenced in a study of T cells in tuberculosis (dated by TCRdb to between 2017 and 2018). The library was produced with the immunoSEQ multiplex PCR assay. As stored in TCRdb, this immuneACCESS dataset retains in-frame rearrangements with V and J assigned. A fraction of the clones does not appear; measured against another copy, unresolved V genes explain less than half of the discrepancy, and the remainder lacks a known reason. Present in this sample are some 41,000 clones, less than 95% of which were seen just once. Of the sample, under 2% falls within the top ten clones. The sample taken for sequencing was PBMCs. These receptors were obtained from a donor aged 5-35 years with latent tuberculosis or without tuberculosis infection. Some clones in this sample may be carry-over from other donors' samples.

The rearrangement links TRBV11-2 to TRBJ1-3; 7 nucleotides align to TRBD1. V was pared by 4 bases and J by 2 bases, with 2 bases of the junction left unmatched. In germline, CDR1 is SGHAT, CDR2 FQNNGV. This CDR3 spans 14 amino acids. CDR3 nucleotide sequence: TGTGCCAGCAGCTCAGGGACAGCTGGAAACACCATATATTTT. It yields the protein CASSSGTAGNTIYF.

The chain links TRBV6-1 to TRBJ1-6, with TRBD1 identical over 8 bases. The length of the CDR3 is 17 residues. Germline V gene lookup returns CDR1 MNHNS and CDR2 SASEGT. Losses at the gene ends were 4 bases for V and 1 base for J; bases not matched to a gene: 6. The CDR3 DNA follows: TGTGCCAGCAGTGGATCGGGGACAGGATCCTATAATTCACCCCTCCACTTT. This encodes CASSGSGTGSYNSPLHF.

This clone was seen once. The chain is built from TRBV28 and TRBJ1-4; unclear D gene. The CDR3 runs to 14 residues. Germline V gene data show CDR1 as MDHEN and CDR2 as SYDVKM. Trimming stripped 11 bases from V and 2 bases from J, with 15 bases between. The CDR3: CASVGSLTNEKLFF. The CDR3, as DNA: TGTGCCTCGGTCGGGTCCCTGACTAATGAAAAACTGTTTTTT. The variable domain in full, completed from reference TRBV28 and TRBJ1-4, reads DVKVTQSSRYLVKRTGEKVFLECVQDMDHENMFWYRQDPGLGLRLIYFSYDVKMKEKGDIPEGYSVSREKKERFSLILESASTNQTSMYLCASVGSLTNEKLFFGSGTQLSVL.

The rearrangement joins TRBV27 to TRBJ2-4; D possibly corresponds to TRBD2 (5 bases). V lost 6 bases and J lost 0, with 9 bases in between. This CDR3 spans 14 amino acids. The germline CDR1 and CDR2 sequences are MNHEY and SMNVEV (reference sequence). Written as DNA, the CDR3 is TGTGCCAGCAGCAAACTAGAAGCCAAAAACATTCAGTACTTC. Translating it yields CASSKLEAKNIQYF.

The chain carries TRBV6-1 and TRBJ1-1, with a tentative D call TRBD1 (6 bases). From germline, CDR1 is MNHNS and CDR2 SASEGT. This CDR3 spans 15 amino acids. V lost 2 bases, J lost 1 base, and 11 bases lay in between. CDR3 DNA sequence: TGTGCCAGCAGTGAATGGGGACATCCGAACACTGAAGCTTTCTTT. Its protein is CASSEWGHPNTEAFF.

The chain couples TRBV10-3 to TRBJ1-4; TRBD1 might be the D (6 bases). CDR3 length equals 14 residues. Trimming stripped 10 bases from V and 0 bases from J, with 12 bases between. Looked up from germline, CDR1 is ENHRY and CDR2 is SYGVKD. The chain's CDR3 is CATRQATTNEKLFF. The CDR3 region has the DNA TGTGCCACTCGACAGGCAACAACTAATGAAAAACTGTTTTTT.

The J gene is TRBJ1-1, the V gene TRBV4-3; TRBD1 matches at 8 bases. Germline V lookup: CDR1 LGHNA, CDR2 YSLEER. The CDR3 is 15 amino acids. V lost 1 base and J lost 3; bases outside the gene matches: 4. DNA for the CDR3: TGCGCCAGCAGCCAAGTTGAGACAGGGGACACTGAAGCTTTCTTT. Its translation is CASSQVETGDTEAFF.

The chain has TRBV28 and TRBJ2-7, with 10 bases aligning to TRBD2. This CDR3 is built from 14 residues. The V gene's germline CDR1 is MDHEN and CDR2 SYDVKM. After removal of 3 bases from V and 4 bases from J, the junction contained 3 bases not matched to a gene. CDR3: CASSFSSGSYEQYF. The CDR3, as DNA: TGTGCCAGCAGTTTTTCTAGCGGGAGTTACGAGCAGTACTTC.

The V and J genes are TRBV28 and TRBJ1-2; no clear D gene. With 3 bases removed from V and 6 bases from J, the gap between germline ends came to 5 bases. The CDR3 contains 11 residues. Germline CDR1 and CDR2: MDHEN and SYDVKM. The CDR3 loop reads CASSFTDGYTF. CDR3 bases: TGTGCCAGCAGTTTCACGGATGGCTACACCTTC.

The chain couples TRBV7-2 to TRBJ2-1; 10 bases match TRBD2. This CDR3 contains 17 residues. The junction had 9 bases not matched to a gene; V was cut back by 4 bases and J by 3 bases. Germline CDR1 and CDR2: SGHTA and FQGNSA. The CDR3 DNA sequence: TGTGCCAGCAGCTCCACTAGCGGGAAGATCCACTACAATGAGCAGTTCTTC. It is translated as CASSSTSGKIHYNEQFF.

J is TRBJ1-2 and V is TRBV6-5, with TRBD1 matching over 8 bases. The V and J ends lost 5 bases and 6 bases, in that order; junction bases with no gene match: 8. The germline CDR1 and CDR2 sequences are MNHEY and SVGAGI. The CDR3 extends over 14 amino acids. CDR3 loop: CASSIGQGYDGYTF. The CDR3 DNA follows: TGTGCCAGCAGTATTGGACAGGGCTACGATGGCTACACCTTC.

The chain joins TRBV25-1 to TRBJ2-3; a weak D match, TRBD1 (5 bases). Germline V lookup: CDR1 MGHDK, CDR2 SYGVNS. V was shortened by 3 bases and J by 2 bases, with 12 bases between the two germline ends. The CDR3 is made up of 15 amino acids. CDR3 residues: CASSDSDKPTDTQYF. The CDR3 bases are TGTGCCAGCAGTGATTCGGACAAACCCACAGATACGCAGTATTTT.

The gene calls are TRBV12-5 and TRBJ1-5, with a possible D match to TRBD1 (5 bases). This CDR3 is 14 amino acids long. V lost 3 bases, J lost 5 bases, and 11 bases lay in between. Germline lookup yields CDR1 LGHNT and CDR2 FRNRAP. DNA for the CDR3: TGTGCTAGTGGTTTATCAGGGCCTGATCAGCCCCAGCATTTT. As protein: CASGLSGPDQPQHF.

The rearrangement joins TRBV29-1 to TRBJ2-7, with D possibly TRBD2 on 6 matching bases. Germline loops: CDR1 SQVTM, CDR2 ANQGSEA. The length of the CDR3 is 12 residues. V dropped 8 bases and J dropped 0 bases, with 11 bases sitting between them. The CDR3 bases are TGCAGCACGACTAGTGGCTCCTACGAGCAGTACTTC. Translating it yields CSTTSGSYEQYF.

This clone was observed a single time. The chain joins TRBV6-6 to TRBJ2-5; 9 bases agree with TRBD1. The V and J ends lost 6 bases and 13 bases, in that order; junction bases with no gene match: 6. The CDR3 is 11 amino acids. CDR1 is MNHNY and CDR2 is SVGAGI in the germline V gene (reference sequence). DNA for the CDR3: TGTGCCAGCAGCTGGGGACAGGGAGTGTACTTC. It specifies CASSWGQGVYF.

V gene TRBV6-6 combines with J gene TRBJ2-5, with 7 positions matching TRBD1. This CDR3 has 13 residues. The germline V gene has CDR1 MNHNY and CDR2 SVGAGI (reference sequence). V shed 5 bases and J 8 bases; nucleotides not matched to a gene: 8. The CDR3 is CASSPGQASTQYF. The CDR3 nucleotides read TGTGCCAGCAGTCCCGGACAGGCGTCAACCCAGTACTTC.

This chain connects TRBV28 to TRBJ1-2; D is perhaps TRBD1 (5 bases). Germline V lookup: CDR1 MDHEN, CDR2 SYDVKM. V was cut by 5 bases and J by 2 bases, with 12 bases left in between. This CDR3 has 14 residues. This CDR3 is CASSPPGPNYGYTF. Here the CDR3 DNA reads TGTGCCAGCAGTCCCCCAGGGCCCAACTATGGCTACACCTTC.

The chain uses TRBV30 and TRBJ1-3, with D tentatively TRBD1 (5 bases). There are 16 residues in the CDR3. Germline V gene data show CDR1 as GTSNPN and CDR2 as SVGIG (reference sequence). V lost 1 base, J lost 4 bases, and 17 bases lay in between. Here the CDR3 reads CAWSGVDNEVGNTIYF. The CDR3, as DNA: TGTGCCTGGAGTGGTGTGGACAACGAGGTGGGAAACACCATATATTTT.

The chain uses TRBV19 and TRBJ2-1; possibly TRBD1 for D (6 bases). Looked up from germline, CDR1 is LNHDA and CDR2 is SQIVND (reference sequence). The ends were cut back, 3 bases at V and 5 bases at J, with 14 bases in the middle. The CDR3 runs 15 residues. Here the CDR3 reads CASSIDRSLHNEQFF. Here the CDR3 DNA reads TGTGCCAGTAGTATTGACAGGTCCTTGCACAATGAGCAGTTCTTC.

The chain combines TRBV4-1 with TRBJ1-1; TRBD1 might be the D (6 bases). V gave up 2 bases and J gave up 1 base, with 17 bases separating them. CDR3 length: 17 residues. Germline values: CDR1 MGHRA, CDR2 YSYEKL. CDR3 coding DNA: TGCGCCAGCAGCCAACCCATTCTCGGACAGACGAACACTGAAGCTTTCTTT. Translated, it gives CASSQPILGQTNTEAFF.

Details on this clone: At one boundary the junction diverges from the germline segment, which might be a read error. This chain joins TRBV28 and TRBJ2-1; TRBD1 agrees at 9 bases. This CDR3 is 14 amino acids long. Germline loops: CDR1 MDHEN, CDR2 SYDVKM. The CDR3 loop is CVSRRQGGTNEQFF. In DNA form, the CDR3 reads TGTGTCAGCAGGAGACAGGGGGGAACGAATGAGCAGTTCTTC.

The chain joins TRBV6-1 to TRBJ2-1; 8 positions agree with TRBD2. CDR3 length: 14 amino acids. Germline-derived CDR1 and CDR2 are MNHNS and SASEGT. V trimming: 8 bases; J trimming: 6 bases; junction bases outside the gene matches: 9. The CDR3 sequence: CASSRGLGTNEQFF. CDR3 sequence (DNA): TGTGCCAGCTCTCGGGGACTAGGCACCAATGAGCAGTTCTTC.

The chain uses TRBV5-4 and TRBJ2-1; TRBD1 aligns across 7 bases. With 3 bases clipped from V and 4 bases from J, the junction kept 10 bases outside the gene matches. Germline values: CDR1 SGHNT, CDR2 YYREEE (reference sequence). CDR3 length equals 16 residues. CDR3 sequence: CASSSNRQGRYNEQFF. The CDR3 DNA reads as TGTGCCAGCAGCTCCAACCGACAGGGAAGATACAATGAGCAGTTCTTC. Variable domain in full (rest from reference TRBV5-4 and TRBJ2-1): ETGVTQSPTHLIKTRGQQVTLRCSSQSGHNTVSWYQQALGQGPQFIFQYYREEENGRGNFPPRFSGLQFPNYSSELNVNALELDDSALYLCASSSNRQGRYNEQFFGPGTRLTVL.

The chain couples TRBV6-5 to TRBJ2-5, with 8 bases identical to TRBD2. V lost 6 bases, J lost 3 bases, and 3 bases stayed unmatched. The CDR3 is 13 residues long. Germline CDR1 and CDR2: MNHEY and SVGAGI. CDR3 sequence: CASRALAEETQYF. The CDR3 DNA sequence: TGTGCCAGCAGAGCACTAGCGGAAGAGACCCAGTACTTC.

The chain uses TRBV5-4 and TRBJ2-3, with 8 nucleotides matching TRBD2. CDR1 is SGHNT, CDR2 YYREEE, per germline (reference sequence). V lost 0 bases and J lost 7; bases outside the gene matches: 7. The CDR3 contains 15 residues. CDR3 amino acids: CASSLAGGSINTQYF. CDR3 nucleotides: TGTGCCAGCAGCTTGGCGGGAGGGAGCATAAATACGCAGTATTTT.